This T cell receptor (beta chain) was sequenced during a study of cytotoxic CD8 clonotypes in ibrutinib-treated CLL. The overall study: Response sampling took place at median around 12 months of treatment, range 6 to 36. Study findings and constraints: Clonality increased at ibrutinib response, then returned toward baseline at progression. Against age-matched healthy donors, baseline clonality ran higher and tracked circulating CD8+ T-cell counts. There were few public clonotypes, and on treatment they contracted or stayed stable.

CDR1 SGDLS and CDR2 YYNGEE come from the germline V gene. The CDR3 is 18 residues long. Trimming at V came to 4 bases and at J to 0 bases, leaving 9 bases not matched to a gene. Assay: immunoSEQ multiplex PCR; the TCRdb copy retains only in-frame clones and omits some. The sample lists 30,000 to 40,000 clones; 49% were seen once. This clone was seen a handful of times. As yet, its antigen is unknown. Sample: PBMCs, taken before ibrutinib treatment. The sequence came from a human donor with chronic lymphocytic leukemia. The chain employs TRBV9 and TRBJ2-1, with 11 positions matching TRBD2. The CDR3 bases are TGTGCCAGCAGCTCACGACTAGCGGGGTATAGCTCCTACAATGAGCAGTTCTTC. Translating it yields CASSSRLAGYSSYNEQFF.